These 25 T cell receptor beta chains originate from one sample sequenced in a study of blood T cell repertoires in COVID-19. Only in-frame clones appear in the TCRdb table, and some are missing; sequencing was by immunoSEQ multiplex PCR. The sample consists of over 150,000 clones, about nine tenths of them appearing once. Sequenced material: peripheral blood. Every receptor here comes from a man aged 25-45 years with acute or convalescent COVID-19.

This chain joins TRBV30 and TRBJ1-5, with 7 bases aligning to TRBD1. The V and J ends lost 2 bases and 2 bases, in that order; junction bases with no gene match: 3. Germline CDR1 GTSNPN, CDR2 SVGIG (reference sequence). CDR3 length: 14 amino acids. This CDR3 is CAWSKGGGNQPQHF. The DNA for the CDR3 is TGTGCCTGGAGTAAAGGGGGCGGCAATCAGCCCCAGCATTTT.

This clone was seen only once. The chain recombines TRBV3-1 (or the pseudogene TRBV3-2) with TRBJ1-2; 7 bases align to TRBD1. Losses at the gene ends were 4 bases for V and 4 bases for J; bases not matched to a gene: 18. Germline V gene sequence: CDR1 LGHDT, CDR2 YNNKEL (reference sequence). The CDR3 contains 18 residues. CDR3 in amino acids: CASSPTTRTRDSGYGYTF. The CDR3 DNA reads as TGTGCCAGCAGCCCAACAACCCGAACGCGGGACAGTGGCTATGGCTACACCTTC.

The gene calls are TRBV15 and TRBJ1-6; D is ambiguous. This CDR3 spans 14 amino acids. The germline gives CDR1 LNHNV, CDR2 YYDKDF (reference sequence). V gave up 1 base and J gave up 7 bases, with 8 bases separating them. CDR3 protein: CATSRVGKNSPLHF. In DNA form, the CDR3 reads TGTGCCACCAGCAGAGTTGGCAAAAATTCACCCCTCCACTTT.

This clone was recorded once. Here the CDR3 reads CASSSGGGDTGELFF. Here the CDR3 DNA reads TGTGCCAGCAGCTCAGGGGGAGGAGACACCGGGGAGCTGTTTTTT. This chain connects TRBV7-8 to TRBJ2-2, with D perhaps matching TRBD1 (7 bases). CDR1 is SGHVS, CDR2 FQNEAQ, per germline. Deletions cut 4 bases from V and 3 bases from J, with 12 bases between. The CDR3 covers 15 residues.

This sequence joins TRBV5-1 and TRBJ1-1; D uncertain. The CDR3 consists of 14 residues. Trimming cost V 5 bases and J 0 bases, with 11 bases left between them. Germline lookup yields CDR1 SGHRS and CDR2 YFSETQ. For the CDR3, the DNA is TGCGCCAGCAGAGCCGGGGTGATGAACACTGAAGCTTTCTTT. Residues: CASRAGVMNTEAFF. The full variable domain, its missing parts supplied by reference TRBV5-1 and TRBJ1-1, is KAGVTQTPRYLIKTRGQQVTLSCSPISGHRSVSWYQQTPGQGLQFLFEYFSETQRNKGNFPGRFSGRQFSNSRSEMNVSTLELGDSALYLCASRAGVMNTEAFFGQGTRLTVV.

The V call is TRBV5-1, the J call TRBJ2-1, with 12 positions matching TRBD2. Unmatched junction bases numbered 5, after V lost 3 bases and J lost 7 bases. This CDR3 is 15 amino acids long. The germline V gene has CDR1 SGHRS and CDR2 YFSETQ. CDR3 coding DNA: TGCGCCAGCAGCTCCCTAGCGGGGGGGCGAAATGAGCAGTTCTTC. Protein product: CASSSLAGGRNEQFF.

The chain carries TRBV5-1 and TRBJ2-7; D is uncertain. V lost 2 bases to trimming and J lost 0 bases, with 12 bases between them. This CDR3 spans 15 amino acids. Germline V lookup: CDR1 SGHRS, CDR2 YFSETQ. This CDR3 is CASSLDGYYSYEQYF. CDR3 coding DNA: TGCGCCAGCAGCTTAGACGGATACTACTCCTACGAGCAGTACTTC.

This clone was detected only a few times. The J gene is TRBJ1-5, the V gene TRBV4-1; no firm D call. The V gene's germline CDR1 is MGHRA and CDR2 YSYEKL. The CDR3 runs 15 residues. V shed 2 bases and J shed 2 bases, with 10 bases lying between them. The CDR3: CASSQLEAGNQPQHF. The CDR3 region has the DNA TGCGCCAGCAGCCAACTTGAGGCAGGCAATCAGCCCCAGCATTTT.

The chain carries TRBV7-2 and TRBJ1-2, with D maybe TRBD1 (6 bases). The CDR3 runs 15 residues. The germline V gene encodes CDR1 SGHTA and CDR2 FQGNSA. Trimming took off 3 bases at V and 4 bases at J, with 15 bases between the two ends. CDR3 nucleotide sequence: TGTGCCAGCAGCTTGGATGTAACAGGGCCCTATGGCTACACCTTC. This translates into CASSLDVTGPYGYTF. The variable domain in full, completed from reference TRBV7-2 and TRBJ1-2, reads GAGVSQSPSNKVTEKGKDVELRCDPISGHTALYWYRQSLGQGLEFLIYFQGNSAPDKSGLPSDRFSAERTGGSVSTLTIQRTQQEDSAVYLCASSLDVTGPYGYTFGSGTRLTVV.

The chain combines TRBV15 with TRBJ1-2, with 9 nucleotides matching TRBD1. In germline, CDR1 is LNHNV, CDR2 YYDKDF (reference sequence). The length of the CDR3 is 15 residues. Trimming cost V 5 bases and J 5 bases; bases outside gene matches: 9. The CDR3 coding sequence is TGTGCCACCAGCGAAGACGGACAGGGGATTTATGGCTACACCTTC. Amino acid sequence: CATSEDGQGIYGYTF.

V is TRBV28 and J is TRBJ2-1, with 10 bases that match TRBD2. The CDR3 covers 17 residues. Germline assignment: CDR1 MDHEN and CDR2 SYDVKM. After removal of 3 bases from V and 1 base from J, the junction contained 6 bases not matched to a gene. The CDR3 DNA reads TGTGCCAGCAGTTTGATAACTAGCGGGAATTCCTACAATGAGCAGTTCTTC. This sequence encodes CASSLITSGNSYNEQFF. Full variable domain (missing parts from reference TRBV28 and TRBJ2-1): DVKVTQSSRYLVKRTGEKVFLECVQDMDHENMFWYRQDPGLGLRLIYFSYDVKMKEKGDIPEGYSVSREKKERFSLILESASTNQTSMYLCASSLITSGNSYNEQFFGPGTRLTVL.

The chain uses TRBV28 and TRBJ1-2, with 10 bases that match TRBD1. With 8 bases clipped from V and 0 bases from J, the junction kept 6 bases outside the gene matches. Germline CDR1 reads MDHEN; CDR2 reads SYDVKM. CDR3 length equals 15 residues. In DNA form, the CDR3 reads TGTGCCAGCGGACAGGGGGTATACGCTAACTATGGCTACACCTTC. Translation gives CASGQGVYANYGYTF.

V gene TRBV30 combines with J gene TRBJ1-6, with no clear D. Germline-derived CDR1 and CDR2 are GTSNPN and SVGIG (reference sequence). V was cut by 1 base and J by 7 bases, with 8 bases left in between. The CDR3 spans 13 residues. In DNA, the CDR3 is TGTGCCTGGAGTGATTCGCGCAATTCACCCCTCCACTTT. Translating it yields CAWSDSRNSPLHF.

The chain has TRBV11-3 and TRBJ2-1, with D unclear. The V end lost 1 base, the J end lost 9 bases, and 10 bases lay between the germline ends. The CDR3 has 13 residues. Germline V gene lookup returns CDR1 SGHNT and CDR2 YENEEA. CDR3 sequence reads: CASSLARSSEQFF. For the CDR3, the DNA is TGTGCCAGCAGCTTAGCTAGATCGAGTGAGCAGTTCTTC. Full variable domain (rest looked up from reference TRBV11-3 and TRBJ2-1): EAGVVQSPRYKIIEKKQPVAFWCNPISGHNTLYWYLQNLGQGPELLIRYENEEAVDDSQLPKDRFSAERLKGVDSTLKIQPAELGDSAVYLCASSLARSSEQFFGPGTRLTVL.

Worth noting for this clone: The junction and the germline gene differ at one end; a read error may be behind it. The chain recombines TRBV18 with TRBJ2-7, with no clear D. Looked up from germline, CDR1 is KGHSH and CDR2 is LQKENI. The CDR3 runs to 13 residues. CDR3 sequence reads: CASSPLDSSEQYF. CDR3 DNA: TGTGCCAGCTCACCCCTTGACTCCTCCGAGCAGTACTTC.

The chain links TRBV28 to TRBJ1-1; the D gene is possibly TRBD1 (5 bases). V lost 7 bases and J 5 bases, leaving 17 bases between the germline ends. The length of the CDR3 is 14 residues. Germline CDR1 MDHEN, CDR2 SYDVKM. The CDR3 region is CASTPGGGITEAFF. The DNA for the CDR3 is TGTGCCAGCACCCCCGGGGGAGGGATAACTGAAGCTTTCTTT. The entire variable domain, with the rest obtained from reference TRBV28 and TRBJ1-1, is as follows: DVKVTQSSRYLVKRTGEKVFLECVQDMDHENMFWYRQDPGLGLRLIYFSYDVKMKEKGDIPEGYSVSREKKERFSLILESASTNQTSMYLCASTPGGGITEAFFGQGTRLTVV.

The DNA of the CDR3 is TGTGCCAGCAGCCCACAGACAAACGTTTCACCCCTCCACTTT. This sequence encodes CASSPQTNVSPLHF. V is TRBV7-9 and J is TRBJ1-6; D gene ambiguous. The CDR3 runs 14 residues. The germline gives CDR1 SEHNR, CDR2 FQNEAQ (reference sequence). Trimming pared 5 bases from V and 9 bases from J, leaving 14 bases between.

V and J are TRBV5-1 and TRBJ2-2, with TRBD1 matching over 7 bases. The CDR3 is made up of 14 amino acids. The germline CDR1 and CDR2 sequences are SGHRS and YFSETQ. V gave up 4 bases and J gave up 3 bases; unmatched junction bases: 3. The CDR3 sequence: CASSQGTDTGELFF. The CDR3 DNA is TGCGCCAGCAGCCAAGGGACAGACACCGGGGAGCTGTTTTTT.

The rearrangement joins TRBV3-1 (or the pseudogene TRBV3-2) to TRBJ2-3; TRBD2 might be the D (7 bases). This CDR3 spans 16 amino acids. Trimming cost V 3 bases and J 6 bases, with 19 bases left between them. Germline V gene data show CDR1 as LGHDT and CDR2 as YNNKEL (reference sequence). For the CDR3, the DNA is TGTGCCAGCAGCCATCCCCTCGGAGGGGGGGCGGATACGCAGTATTTT. It specifies CASSHPLGGGADTQYF.

V is TRBV5-4 and J is TRBJ2-7, with 10 bases fitting TRBD2. The junction had 5 bases not matched to a gene; V was cut back by 4 bases and J by 1 base. CDR1 and CDR2 (germline): SGHNT, YYREEE (reference sequence). The CDR3 has 15 residues. CDR3 sequence reads: CASSEGLALSYEQYF. CDR3 DNA sequence: TGTGCCAGCAGCGAGGGACTAGCGCTTTCCTACGAGCAGTACTTC.

V is TRBV12-5 and J is TRBJ2-2, with 7 bases fitting TRBD2. CDR3 length equals 15 residues. Trimming took 7 bases from V and 3 from J; bases not matched to a gene: 8. Looked up from germline, CDR1 is LGHNT and CDR2 is FRNRAP. CDR3 nucleotides: TGTGCTAGTGCCCCCTGGGGGGGGTACACCGGGGAGCTGTTTTTT. Its translation is CASAPWGGYTGELFF. Full variable domain (remainder filled in from reference TRBV12-5 and TRBJ2-2): DARVTQTPRHKVTEMGQEVTMRCQPILGHNTVFWYRQTMMQGLELLAYFRNRAPLDDSGMPKDRFSAEMPDATLATLKIQPSEPRDSAVYFCASAPWGGYTGELFFGEGSRLTVL.

This chain joins TRBV28 and TRBJ2-1; D may be TRBD2 (7 bases). Germline CDR1 reads MDHEN; CDR2 reads SYDVKM. This CDR3 contains 16 residues. The V gene lost 3 bases and the J gene lost 10 bases, with 22 bases spanning the gap. This CDR3 is CASSLESGTRYEEQFF. The CDR3 DNA is TGTGCCAGCAGTTTGGAAAGCGGGACACGGTATGAGGAGCAGTTCTTC.

The gene calls are TRBV5-6 and TRBJ2-5; no firm D call. The CDR3 spans 12 residues. The V and J ends lost 0 bases and 7 bases respectively, with 7 bases between them. From germline, CDR1 is SGHDT and CDR2 YYEEEE. CDR3 sequence: CASSLGEVTQYF. The CDR3 bases are TGTGCCAGCAGCTTGGGAGAGGTGACCCAGTACTTC. Combining the CDR3 with reference TRBV5-6 and TRBJ2-5 gives the whole variable domain DAGVTQSPTHLIKTRGQQVTLRCSPKSGHDTVSWYQQALGQGPQFIFQYYEEEERQRGNFPDRFSGHQFPNYSSELNVNALLLGDSALYLCASSLGEVTQYFGPGTRLLVL.

The chain has TRBV12-3 or TRBV12-4 and TRBJ2-1, with D unclear. V dropped 1 base and J dropped 4 bases, with 5 bases sitting between them. There are 13 residues in the CDR3. The CDR3 here is CASSLVQYNEQFF. As DNA, the CDR3 is TGTGCCAGCAGTTTAGTACAGTACAATGAGCAGTTCTTC.

The V call is TRBV7-9, the J call TRBJ1-6; D is perhaps TRBD1 (5 bases). The V end lost 6 bases, the J end lost 9 bases, and 9 bases lay between the germline ends. This CDR3 contains 12 residues. Germline assignment: CDR1 SEHNR and CDR2 FQNEAQ (reference sequence). The CDR3 reads CASRHDSSPLHF. CDR3 nucleotide sequence: TGTGCCAGCAGACATGACAGTTCACCCCTCCACTTT. Full variable domain (outside the CDR3, taken from reference TRBV7-9 and TRBJ1-6): DTGVSQNPRHKITKRGQNVTFRCDPISEHNRLYWYRQTLGQGPEFLTYFQNEAQLEKSRLLSDRFSAERPKGSFSTLEIQRTEQGDSAMYLCASRHDSSPLHFGNGTRLTVT.